Listed below are T cell receptor beta chains from one sample, sequenced in a study of blood T cells in healthy people across ages. In TCRdb, the 5' RACE reads were re-called with MiXCR into one record per CDR3 protein. The top ten hold about 3.6% of the sample, which has about 630,000 distinct CDR3 sequences, 20% to 25% seen once. The sample was blood. The receptor source for this set is a man aged 65 to 79 in good health. The CDR3 runs from the conserved cysteine through the conserved F or W. The order of the fields is clone size, V gene, D gene, J gene, CDR3 protein, CDR3 DNA. A D gene is named only where the DNA matches it firmly. Clone size is given for some rows only: seen once, a few or many times, or a class if the clone is expanded.

many,TRBV18,.,TRBJ2-4,CASSSLAGEGQNIQYF,TGTGCCAGCTCGTCCCTGGCAGGGGAAGGGCAAAACATTCAGTACTTC
few,TRBV29-1,.,TRBJ1-1,CSVEGNSEAFF,TGCAGCGTTGAGGGCAACAGTGAAGCTTTCTTT
few,TRBV10-3,.,TRBJ2-5,CAITAGTRMGETQYF,TGTGCCATCACCGCAGGGACAAGGATGGGAGAGACCCAGTACTTC
.,TRBV10-3,.,TRBJ2-1,CAISEGTMVNEQFF,TGTGCCATCAGTGAGGGGACAATGGTCAATGAGCAGTTCTTC
few,TRBV7-9,.,TRBJ2-5,CASSLPQSYQETQYF,TGTGCCAGCAGCTTACCCCAGAGCTACCAAGAGACCCAGTACTTC
.,TRBV5-1,.,TRBJ2-1,CASSQQPLGSGNEQFF,TGCGCCAGCAGCCAGCAGCCTCTTGGGAGCGGAAATGAGCAGTTCTTC
few,TRBV6-2/TRBV6-3,TRBD2,TRBJ2-1,CASLSGRGLVYNEQFF,TGTGCCAGCCTTAGCGGGAGGGGGTTGGTTTACAATGAGCAGTTCTTC
.,TRBV28,.,TRBJ1-1,CASSPGPQPPNTEAFF,TGTGCCAGCAGCCCGGGACCCCAACCCCCGAACACTGAAGCTTTCTTT
many,TRBV29-1,.,TRBJ2-5,CSVEEPLTQYF,TGCAGCGTTGAAGAACCCTTGACCCAGTACTTC
few,TRBV9,TRBD1,TRBJ1-2,CASSAIDRGWEPNYGYTF,TGTGCCAGCAGCGCTATTGACAGGGGGTGGGAGCCTAACTATGGCTACACCTTC
few,TRBV19,TRBD2,TRBJ2-1,CASQRLAGANEQFF,TGTGCCAGTCAACGACTAGCGGGAGCCAATGAGCAGTTCTTC
.,TRBV6-5,.,TRBJ2-3,CAAARKDTQYF,TGCGCTGCGGCGAGAAAAGATACGCAGTATTTT
.,TRBV4-2,.,TRBJ2-1,CASSQGVGGYNEQFF,TGTGCCAGCAGCCAAGGGGTCGGGGGATACAATGAGCAGTTCTTC
few,TRBV5-1,TRBD1,TRBJ2-5,CASSTDRGASETQYF,TGCGCCAGCAGCACGGACAGGGGTGCGTCAGAGACCCAGTACTTC
.,TRBV5-1,.,TRBJ1-2,CASSFGQTYGYTF,TGCGCCAGCAGCTTCGGACAGACCTATGGCTACACCTTC
.,TRBV7-9,TRBD2,TRBJ2-7,CASSQRLADSYEQYF,TGTGCCAGCAGTCAGAGACTAGCGGACTCCTACGAGCAGTACTTC
few,TRBV6-6,TRBD1,TRBJ2-2,CASSYSIDRGNTGELFF,TGTGCCAGCAGTTACTCGATCGACAGGGGTAACACCGGGGAGCTGTTTTTT
few,TRBV4-1,.,TRBJ2-1,CASSQELAVNEQFF,TGCGCCAGCAGCCAAGAGTTAGCGGTCAATGAGCAGTTCTTC
few,TRBV20-1,TRBD1,TRBJ2-5,CSASGTGQETQYF,TGCAGTGCTAGTGGGACAGGTCAAGAGACCCAGTACTTC
many,TRBV7-2,TRBD2,TRBJ2-2,CASSSTGLAGVGELFF,TGTGCCAGCAGCTCCACGGGCCTAGCGGGAGTGGGGGAGCTGTTTTTT
.,TRBV29-1,.,TRBJ2-3,CSVLGGTKPSTGTQYF,TGCAGCGTCCTCGGGGGAACCAAGCCTAGCACAGGTACGCAGTATTTT
few,TRBV6-1,TRBD1,TRBJ1-4,CASRSTGGHEKLSF,TGTGCCAGCAGATCCACAGGGGGCCATGAAAAACTGTCTTTT
.,TRBV9,.,TRBJ2-1,CASSVGGRPDNEQFF,TGTGCCAGCAGCGTAGGAGGGAGGCCCGACAATGAGCAGTTCTTC
.,TRBV6-5,.,TRBJ2-7,CASSDPGLYEQYF,TGTGCCAGCAGCGACCCCGGCCTATACGAGCAGTACTTC
few,TRBV18,.,TRBJ1-5,CASSLDRHSNQPRHF,TGTGCCAGCTCCCTCGACAGACATAGCAATCAGCCCCGGCATTTT
.,TRBV29-1,TRBD1,TRBJ1-5,CSVSSGTGNQPQHF,TGCAGCGTTTCTTCCGGGACAGGGAATCAGCCCCAGCATTTT
.,TRBV4-1,.,TRBJ2-5,CASSQDPVGETQYF,TGCGCCAGCAGCCAAGATCCCGTGGGCGAGACCCAGTACTTC
few,TRBV4-1,.,TRBJ2-2,CASSQDPQGGTGELFF,TGCGCCAGCAGCCAAGATCCCCAGGGAGGCACCGGGGAGCTGTTTTTT
few,TRBV7-2,.,TRBJ2-5,CASVRQVQETQYF,TGTGCCAGCGTCCGACAGGTTCAAGAGACCCAGTACTTC
few,TRBV11-2,TRBD1,TRBJ1-4,CASSKGDRSNEKLFF,TGTGCCAGCAGCAAAGGGGACAGGAGTAATGAAAAACTGTTTTTT
.,TRBV5-1,TRBD2,TRBJ2-7,CASSLDNLAGSYEQYF,TGCGCCAGCAGCTTGGATAACCTAGCGGGCTCCTACGAGCAGTACTTC
.,TRBV7-6,.,TRBJ2-7,CASSIDDSAYEQYF,TGTGCCAGCAGCATTGACGACAGCGCCTACGAGCAGTACTTC
few,TRBV5-1,TRBD1,TRBJ1-3,CASSPGTASGNTIYF,TGCGCCAGCAGCCCCGGGACAGCCTCTGGAAACACCATATATTTT
many,TRBV7-2,TRBD2,TRBJ2-1,CASSQGTSGRYNEQFF,TGTGCCAGCAGCCAAGGGACTAGCGGGAGGTACAATGAGCAGTTCTTC
few,TRBV28,.,TRBJ1-4,CASSRDSTSGATNEKLFF,TGTGCCAGCAGCAGGGACTCTACCTCCGGGGCAACTAATGAAAAACTGTTTTTT
few,TRBV2,TRBD2,TRBJ2-5,CASSPLGLAGEQYF,TGTGCCAGCAGTCCACTTGGACTAGCGGGGGAGCAGTACTTC
few,TRBV6-1,TRBD2,TRBJ2-1,CASSTYGGRELREQFF,TGTGCCAGCAGTACCTATGGCGGGAGAGAATTGCGAGAGCAGTTCTTC
.,TRBV27,TRBD1,TRBJ1-2,CASSFVQGYGYTF,TGTGCCAGCAGTTTCGTACAGGGGTATGGCTACACCTTC
.,TRBV20-1,.,TRBJ1-2,CSASVSGAYGYTF,TGCAGTGCTAGCGTGTCGGGGGCCTATGGCTACACCTTC
few,TRBV20-1,.,TRBJ2-3,CSAFSTGLTDTQYF,TGCAGTGCTTTCTCTACGGGGCTCACAGATACGCAGTATTTT
.,TRBV5-1,TRBD2,TRBJ2-7,CASSLGDAAGNYYEQYF,TGCGCCAGCAGCTTGGGGGATGCAGCGGGGAACTACTACGAGCAGTACTTC
.,TRBV29-1,.,TRBJ2-1,CSVVKLSEQFF,TGCAGCGTTGTCAAGCTTTCTGAGCAGTTCTTC
.,TRBV24-1,.,TRBJ2-1,CATSAGENEQFF,TGTGCCACCAGCGCTGGGGAGAATGAGCAGTTCTTC
.,TRBV30,.,TRBJ2-5,CAWSTRDFQETQYF,TGTGCCTGGAGTACACGGGACTTTCAAGAGACCCAGTACTTC
.,TRBV19,TRBD2,TRBJ2-1,CASSISGGRGEQFF,TGTGCCAGTAGTATCAGCGGAGGGAGGGGTGAGCAGTTCTTC
many,TRBV3-1,.,TRBJ2-5,CASSQGELQETQYF,TGTGCCAGCAGCCAGGGGGAACTACAAGAGACCCAGTACTTC
.,TRBV2,TRBD2,TRBJ2-1,CASSEREGLAPEQFF,TGTGCCAGCAGTGAAAGAGAGGGACTAGCCCCCGAGCAGTTCTTC
.,TRBV6-1,TRBD1,TRBJ1-6,CASSEAGGGASYNSPLHF,TGTGCCAGCAGTGAAGCGGGAGGGGGCGCCTCCTATAATTCACCCCTCCACTTT
few,TRBV3-1,TRBD2,TRBJ2-5,CASSQDASGSGETQYF,TGTGCCAGCAGCCAAGATGCTAGCGGGAGCGGGGAGACCCAGTACTTC
few,TRBV12-3/TRBV12-4,.,TRBJ1-1,CASSWSGLAFF,TGTGCCAGCAGCTGGTCAGGGTTAGCTTTCTTT
few,TRBV6-1,.,TRBJ1-5,CASSGGRAGLLNQPQHF,TGTGCCAGCAGTGGGGGACGGGCAGGCCTCCTTAATCAGCCCCAGCATTTT
.,TRBV9,TRBD2,TRBJ2-7,CASGGGLSPYEQYF,TGTGCCAGCGGCGGGGGACTTTCCCCCTACGAGCAGTACTTC
.,TRBV4-3,.,TRBJ1-5,CASSQARGAQNQPQHF,TGCGCCAGCAGCCAAGCGAGGGGGGCGCAGAATCAGCCCCAGCATTTT
.,TRBV11-1,TRBD1,TRBJ2-1,CASSGTGGMNEQFF,TGTGCCAGCAGCGGGACAGGGGGCATGAATGAGCAGTTCTTC
.,TRBV5-1,.,TRBJ2-3,CGTNLDGKITDTQYF,TGCGGCACCAATCTGGACGGGAAAATCACAGATACGCAGTACTTT